A selection of T cell receptor beta chains follows, all from one sample in a study of blood T cell repertoires in COVID-19. TCRdb's table, derived via immunoSEQ multiplex PCR, lists solely in-frame clones and lacks some. The table records around 88,000 clones, 70% to 90% of them present only once. What was sequenced was peripheral blood. Receptors were obtained from a woman older than 75 with acute or convalescent COVID-19. Both conserved end residues are part of each CDR3. A D gene is named only where the DNA matches it firmly. Size values are once, few and many counts, or a class for expanded clones, and some rows have none.

v_call	clone_size	j_call	d_call	cdr3_nt	cdr3_aa
TRBV6-5	-	TRBJ1-6	TRBD1	TGTGCCAGCAGCCCCCAGGGGGCGGGTTCACCCCTCCACTTT	CASSPQGAGSPLHF
TRBV19	-	TRBJ2-3	TRBD2	TGTGCCACCATAAGGCCGGGAGGGCCGACAGATACGCAGTATTTT	CATIRPGGPTDTQYF
TRBV11-1	-	TRBJ1-4	TRBD1	TGTGCCAGCAGCAAGACAGGGGGTGGTGAAAAACTGTTTTTT	CASSKTGGGEKLFF
TRBV3-1/TRBV3-2	-	TRBJ1-3	-	TGTGCCAGCAGCCAAGAAGGGAGCTCTGGAAACACCATATATTTT	CASSQEGSSGNTIYF
TRBV12-3/TRBV12-4	-	TRBJ1-6	-	TGTGCCAGCAGTTTTTTAGCTGGGTCACCCCTCCACTTT	CASSFLAGSPLHF
TRBV6-6	-	TRBJ2-5	-	TGTGCCAGCAGTTACCCCCGGGAGACCCAGTACTTC	CASSYPRETQYF
TRBV14	-	TRBJ2-3	-	TGTGCCAGCAGCCAAGTTCTCCGGGGGTACACAGATACGCAGTATTTT	CASSQVLRGYTDTQYF
TRBV5-1	-	TRBJ1-1	TRBD1	TGCGCCAGCAGCTTGCAGGGGGCAGCTGAAGCTTTCTTT	CASSLQGAAEAFF
TRBV4-2	-	TRBJ2-7	TRBD1	TGTGCCAGCAGCCCTGACAGGGGGCCCTACGAGCAGTACTTC	CASSPDRGPYEQYF
TRBV4-1	-	TRBJ1-1	TRBD1	TGCGCCAGCAGCCATTTATTGGACAGGGACACTGAAGCTTTCTTT	CASSHLLDRDTEAFF
TRBV6-5	-	TRBJ2-5	TRBD1	TGTGCCAGCAGTTTGACAGGGAACGAGCAAGAGACCCAGTACTTC	CASSLTGNEQETQYF
TRBV28	-	TRBJ1-4	-	TGTGCCAGCAGTTTAAGGGGGGGGGCTGTGGAAAAACTGTTTTTT	CASSLRGGAVEKLFF
TRBV7-8	-	TRBJ1-3	TRBD1	TGTGCCAGCAGCAGACCCGGACAGGGAGGAAACACCATATATTTT	CASSRPGQGGNTIYF
TRBV6-2/TRBV6-3	-	TRBJ2-7	-	TGTGCCAGCAGTTTCCCAGGACTTACCTACGAGCAGTACTTC	CASSFPGLTYEQYF
TRBV28	-	TRBJ1-2	-	TGTGCCAGCAGTTTTCCCCCTTCCGTATGGGAGCCCTCTGACTATGGCTACACCTTC	CASSFPPSVWEPSDYGYTF
TRBV5-6	once	TRBJ2-5	TRBD1	TGTGCCAGCAGCTGGGGACAGAATCAAGAGACCCAGTACTTC	CASSWGQNQETQYF
TRBV18	-	TRBJ2-1	TRBD2	TGTGCCAGCTCACCCGGGACTAGCGGAGTCAATGAGCAGTTCTTC	CASSPGTSGVNEQFF
TRBV28	-	TRBJ2-7	-	TGTGCCAGCACTGGACAGGTTGGCGGGGTTTTCGAGCAGTACTTC	CASTGQVGGVFEQYF
TRBV28	-	TRBJ1-3	-	TGTGCCAGCAGTTTTGTCTTAGTGCCAAACACCATATATTTT	CASSFVLVPNTIYF
TRBV7-6	-	TRBJ1-1	-	TGTGCCAGCAGCTTAGCAGCAGGAACTGAAGCTTTCTTT	CASSLAAGTEAFF
TRBV18	-	TRBJ1-3	TRBD1	TGTGCCAGCTCACCAACCACTGGGACAGCGCTGGGAAACACCATATATTTT	CASSPTTGTALGNTIYF
TRBV20-1	-	TRBJ2-2	TRBD2	TGCAGTGCTAGTTCGGGAGGGCCTGCCGGGGAGCTGTTTTTT	CSASSGGPAGELFF